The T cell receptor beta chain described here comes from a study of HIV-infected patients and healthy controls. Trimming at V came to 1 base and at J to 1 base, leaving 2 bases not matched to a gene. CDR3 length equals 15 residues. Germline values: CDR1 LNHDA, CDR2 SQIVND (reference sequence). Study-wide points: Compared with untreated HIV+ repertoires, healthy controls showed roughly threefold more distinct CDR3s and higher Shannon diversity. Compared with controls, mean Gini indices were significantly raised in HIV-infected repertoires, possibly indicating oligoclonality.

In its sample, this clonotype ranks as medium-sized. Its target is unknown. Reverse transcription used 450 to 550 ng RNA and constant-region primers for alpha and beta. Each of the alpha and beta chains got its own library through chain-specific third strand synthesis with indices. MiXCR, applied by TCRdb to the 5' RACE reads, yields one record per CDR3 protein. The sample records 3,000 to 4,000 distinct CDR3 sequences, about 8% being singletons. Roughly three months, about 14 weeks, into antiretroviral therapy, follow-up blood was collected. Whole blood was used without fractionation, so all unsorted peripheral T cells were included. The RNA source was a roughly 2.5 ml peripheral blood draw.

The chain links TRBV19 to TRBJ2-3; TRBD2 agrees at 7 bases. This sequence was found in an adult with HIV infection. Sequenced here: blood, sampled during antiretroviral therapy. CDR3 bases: TGTGCCAGTAGTATAGGCGGGGGTGGCACAGATACGCAGTATTTT. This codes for CASSIGGGGTDTQYF.